This T cell receptor (beta chain) stems from a study of blood T cell repertoires in COVID-19. How the authors handled the data: Amplification from reference gene primers served as the basis for estimated nucleated cell counts. TCRdb's copy holds only in-frame clones and misses some; the assay was immunoSEQ multiplex PCR. V and J calls and clone size are those listed in that table; D and trimming were worked out from the DNA. The sample holds about 200,000 clones, 80% to 90% seen once. This CDR3 has 12 residues. The V end was cut by 1 base, the J end by 7 bases, with 6 bases between. CDR1 KGHDR and CDR2 SFDVKD come from the germline V gene.

The origin of this receptor is a middle-aged man with active or convalescent COVID-19. Source material: peripheral blood. This chain joins TRBV24-1 and TRBJ1-1; maybe TRBD1 (5 bases). CDR3: CATSDFRGEAFF. As DNA, the CDR3 is TGTGCCACCAGTGATTTTAGGGGTGAAGCTTTCTTT.